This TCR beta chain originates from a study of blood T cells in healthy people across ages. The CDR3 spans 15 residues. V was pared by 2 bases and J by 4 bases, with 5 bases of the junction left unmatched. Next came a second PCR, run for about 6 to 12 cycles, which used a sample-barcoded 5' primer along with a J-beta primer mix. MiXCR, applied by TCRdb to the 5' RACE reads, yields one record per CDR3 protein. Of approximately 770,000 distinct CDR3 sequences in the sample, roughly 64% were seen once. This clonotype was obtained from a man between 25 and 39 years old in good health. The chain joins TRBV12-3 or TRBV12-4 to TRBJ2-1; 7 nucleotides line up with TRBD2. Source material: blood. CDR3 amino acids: CASSLSGTAYNEQFF. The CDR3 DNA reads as TGTGCCAGCAGTTTAAGCGGGACGGCTTACAATGAGCAGTTCTTC.